Below, 12 T cell receptor beta chains from the same sample are listed, as sequenced in a study of CD8 T cells in Susac syndrome. An input of about 0.5 to 1 ug of RNA was subjected to reverse transcription using random hexamers. TCRdb used MiXCR to reprocess the immunoSEQ multiplex PCR reads, holding one entry per CDR3 protein. The profile shows roughly 130,000 distinct CDR3 sequences, roughly 95% of them singletons. Sequenced material: CD4+ T cells from PBMCs. These receptor sequences come from a human donor in good health.

This clonotype was observed once. One end of the junction does not line up with germline, which may come from a read error. This rearrangement joins TRBV29-1 to TRBJ1-2; 7 bases map to TRBD1. Germline CDR1 reads SQVTM; CDR2 reads ANQGSEA. There are 13 residues in the CDR3. The CDR3 sequence is CSAEGDRSYGYTF. The CDR3 DNA follows: TGCAGCGCTGAAGGGGACAGATCCTATGGCTACACCTTC.

This rearrangement joins TRBV3-1 to TRBJ1-1; D unclear. This CDR3 has 15 amino acids. The germline CDR1 and CDR2 sequences are LGHDT and YNNKEL (reference sequence). Trimming cost V 0 bases and J 0 bases, with 8 bases left between them. The CDR3 here is CASSQENILNTEAFF. DNA of the CDR3: TGTGCCAGCAGCCAAGAGAACATCTTGAACACTGAAGCTTTCTTT.

The J gene is TRBJ2-1, the V gene TRBV28; TRBD2 matches at 12 bases. Trimming at V came to 3 bases and at J to 6 bases, leaving 3 bases not matched to a gene. This CDR3 spans 15 amino acids. Germline CDR1 MDHEN, CDR2 SYDVKM. The CDR3 coding sequence is TGTGCCAGCAGTTTTTCTAGCGGGAGGGGCAATGAGCAGTTCTTC. Its translation is CASSFSSGRGNEQFF.

This sequence joins TRBV5-1 and TRBJ2-7; no firm D call. The CDR3 has 15 residues. Between the trimmed V and J ends, which lost 1 base and 3 bases, there was a span of 14 bases. CDR1 SGHRS and CDR2 YFSETQ come from the germline V gene. CDR3 DNA: TGCGCCAGCAGCTTGATATATACGGATCTCTACGAGCAGTACTTC. Translation: CASSLIYTDLYEQYF.

The J gene is TRBJ2-4, the V gene TRBV5-1; D possibly corresponds to TRBD2 (6 bases). This CDR3 is 12 amino acids long. Trimming shortened V by 4 bases and J by 8 bases, and 10 bases separated the two germline ends. The V gene's germline CDR1 is SGHRS and CDR2 YFSETQ. For the CDR3, the DNA is TGCGCCAGCAGCGTCGGCGGGGACATTCAGTACTTC. Its protein product is CASSVGGDIQYF.

The chain links TRBV27 to TRBJ2-5; no firm D call. From germline, CDR1 is MNHEY and CDR2 SMNVEV (reference sequence). Trimming shortened V by 3 bases and J by 9 bases, and 14 bases separated the two germline ends. The length of the CDR3 is 13 residues. The DNA for the CDR3 is TGTGCCAGCAGTTTCGGCATTGATTATCCCCAGTACTTC. It translates to CASSFGIDYPQYF.

The chain recombines TRBV29-1 with TRBJ2-7, with 7 positions matching TRBD1. This CDR3 is 12 amino acids long. Germline V gene data show CDR1 as SQVTM and CDR2 as ANQGSEA. Losses at the gene ends were 2 bases for V and 3 bases for J; bases not matched to a gene: 1. The CDR3 sequence: CSVERQGYEQYF. In DNA, the CDR3 is TGCAGCGTTGAACGACAGGGCTACGAGCAGTACTTC.

This clonotype appeared once. The chain joins TRBV4-1 to TRBJ2-1; D is undetermined. The germline CDR1 and CDR2 sequences are MGHRA and YSYEKL. Trimming pared 0 bases from V and 3 bases from J, leaving 18 bases between. CDR3 length equals 18 residues. The CDR3 loop is CASSQDSLVVANYNEQFF. DNA of the CDR3: TGCGCCAGCAGCCAAGATTCCTTAGTGGTGGCTAACTACAATGAGCAGTTCTTC.

This clonotype was seen only once. The chain carries TRBV27 and TRBJ1-5; perhaps TRBD1 as D (5 bases). V lost 5 bases and J 7 bases, leaving 18 bases between the germline ends. CDR1 and CDR2 from the germline V gene are MNHEY and SMNVEV (reference sequence). The CDR3 is 15 residues long. CDR3 sequence reads: CASSAMGSRGQPQHF. CDR3 DNA sequence: TGTGCCAGCAGTGCGATGGGAAGCCGGGGGCAGCCCCAGCATTTT.

The chain has TRBV7-2 and TRBJ1-1; TRBD1 is a possible D gene (6 bases). This CDR3 contains 14 residues. V dropped 6 bases and J dropped 5 bases, with 16 bases sitting between them. Germline V gene lookup returns CDR1 SGHTA and CDR2 FQGNSA. Written as DNA, the CDR3 is TGTGCCAGCAGATCGGGCCTCGGGACAACTGAAGCTTTCTTT. Protein product: CASRSGLGTTEAFF.

The chain is built from TRBV19 and TRBJ2-2; 14 bases are shared with TRBD2. The germline V gene encodes CDR1 LNHDA and CDR2 SQIVND (reference sequence). This CDR3 spans 17 amino acids. The junction had 4 bases not matched to a gene; V was cut back by 6 bases and J by 1 base. CDR3 DNA sequence: TGTGCCAGTAGCCGACTAGCGGGAGGGATGAACACCGGGGAGCTGTTTTTT. Its protein is CASSRLAGGMNTGELFF.

The chain recombines TRBV3-1 with TRBJ2-2; D remains unclear. CDR1 is LGHDT and CDR2 is YNNKEL in the germline V gene (reference sequence). The CDR3 sequence is 13 residues long. The V end was cut by 0 bases, the J end by 5 bases, with 4 bases between. The CDR3: CASSQDPTGELFF. The CDR3 bases are TGTGCCAGCAGCCAAGATCCGACCGGGGAGCTGTTTTTT.